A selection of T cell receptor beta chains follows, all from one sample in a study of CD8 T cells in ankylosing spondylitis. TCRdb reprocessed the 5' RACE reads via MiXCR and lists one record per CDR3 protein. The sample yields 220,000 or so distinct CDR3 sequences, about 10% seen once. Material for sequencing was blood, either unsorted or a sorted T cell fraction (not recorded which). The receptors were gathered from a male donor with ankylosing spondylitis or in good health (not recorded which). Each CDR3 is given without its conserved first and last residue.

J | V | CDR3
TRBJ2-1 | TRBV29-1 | SGQLAGGISEQF
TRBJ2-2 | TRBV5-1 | ASSSKAVTGELF
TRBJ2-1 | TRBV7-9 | ASSLNREQF
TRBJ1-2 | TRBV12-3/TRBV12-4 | ASSLTSSYGYT
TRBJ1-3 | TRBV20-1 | SARFSSGNTIY
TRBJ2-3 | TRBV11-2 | ASSAGLAGGYTDTQY
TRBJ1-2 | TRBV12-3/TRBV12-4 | ASSPNSKQRGYT
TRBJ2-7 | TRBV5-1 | ASSSSGTSSYEQY
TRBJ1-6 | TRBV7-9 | ASTPLGDNSPLH
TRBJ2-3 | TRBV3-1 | ASSQDTDTQY
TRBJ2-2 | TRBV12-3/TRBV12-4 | ASSVGTSGGALAGELF
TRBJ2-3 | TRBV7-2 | ASSFRQSADTQY
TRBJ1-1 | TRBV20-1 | SATASGTEEAF
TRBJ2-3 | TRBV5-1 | ASNKDRTTDTQY
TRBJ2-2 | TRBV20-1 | SAPWAGELF
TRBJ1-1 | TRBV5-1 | ASSQQADAEAF
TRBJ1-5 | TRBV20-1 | SARLSRDIYQPQH
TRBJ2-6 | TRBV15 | ATSKDSSGANVLT
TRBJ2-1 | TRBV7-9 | ASSLGSPGLAINEQF
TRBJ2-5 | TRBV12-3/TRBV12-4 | ASSLDGGPETQY
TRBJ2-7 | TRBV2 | ASWTDYEQY
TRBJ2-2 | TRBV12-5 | ASGQPQTGVNTGELF
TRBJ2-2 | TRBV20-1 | SARPGLANTGELF
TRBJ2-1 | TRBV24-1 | ATSDQSGQGSDEQF
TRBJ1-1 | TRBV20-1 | SARELKRGTRNTEAF
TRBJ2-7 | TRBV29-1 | SVEAQATDSYEQY
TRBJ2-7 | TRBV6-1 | ASTGTGSYEQY
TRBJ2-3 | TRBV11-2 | ASSLDLGLAGTDTQY
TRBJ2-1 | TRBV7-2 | ASSTWGGGHNEQF
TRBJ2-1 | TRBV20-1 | SAPRTSGGTWEQF
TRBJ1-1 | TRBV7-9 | ASSIQGGARTEAF
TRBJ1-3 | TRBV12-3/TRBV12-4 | ASSLQGIWLGNTIY
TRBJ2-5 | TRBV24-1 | ATSDRGQQETQY
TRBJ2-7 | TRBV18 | ASSPPAPRSSYEQY
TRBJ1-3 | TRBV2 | ASTRDTSGNTIY
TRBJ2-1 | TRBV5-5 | ASSGRDRTYNEQF
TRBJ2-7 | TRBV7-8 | ASSLTGIPYEQY
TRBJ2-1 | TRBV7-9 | ASSFIEEVDEQF
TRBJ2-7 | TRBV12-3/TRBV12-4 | ASSSPGQGSDEQY
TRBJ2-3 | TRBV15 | ATDRGTSTDTQY
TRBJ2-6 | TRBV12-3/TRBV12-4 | AIDGGRPGPGANVLT
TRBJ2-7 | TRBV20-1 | SAVGDISYEQY
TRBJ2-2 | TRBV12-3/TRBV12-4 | ASSLGDRGRELF
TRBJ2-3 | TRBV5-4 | ASSLVPDTQY
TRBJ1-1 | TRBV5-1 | ASSQGAVNTEAF